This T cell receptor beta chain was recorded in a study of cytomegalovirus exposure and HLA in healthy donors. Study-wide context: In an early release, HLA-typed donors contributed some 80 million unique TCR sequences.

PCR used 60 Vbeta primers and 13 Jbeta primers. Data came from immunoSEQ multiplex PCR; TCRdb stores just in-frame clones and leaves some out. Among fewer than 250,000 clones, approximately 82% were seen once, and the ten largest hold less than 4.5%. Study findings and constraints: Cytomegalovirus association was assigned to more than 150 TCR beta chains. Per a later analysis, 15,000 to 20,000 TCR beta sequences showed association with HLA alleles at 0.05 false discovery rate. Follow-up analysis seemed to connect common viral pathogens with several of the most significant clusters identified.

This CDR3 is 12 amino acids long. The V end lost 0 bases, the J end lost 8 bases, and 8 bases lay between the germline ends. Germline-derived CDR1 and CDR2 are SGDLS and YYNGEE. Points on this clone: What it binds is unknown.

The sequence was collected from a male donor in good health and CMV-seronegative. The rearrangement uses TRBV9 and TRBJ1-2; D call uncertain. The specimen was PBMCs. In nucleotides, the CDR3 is TGTGCCAGCAGCGTAGGTACAGAGGGCTACACCTTC. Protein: CASSVGTEGYTF.